Described below is a single TCR beta chain sequence and its context. No antigen is known for it. The same CDR3 is also encoded by other DNA sequences in this sample. Sequencing used immunoSEQ version 4 in survey mode. Produced via immunoSEQ multiplex PCR; TCRdb's table is partial and in-frame only. The profile shows about 64,000 clones, roughly 75% of them singletons. This entry comes from a study of persistence of HIV-infected CD4 T cells. Study details: Up to about 200 mL blood was drawn at multiple time points; a couple of donors had single-time leukapheresis.

Germline CDR1 is MNHEY and CDR2 is SVGAGI. This CDR3 contains 13 residues. Trimming removed 6 bases at V and 5 bases at J, with 11 bases between. The stimulus was an HIV-1 Gag 15-mer peptide pool, 0.85 to 1 ug/peptide/mL. CD40L/CD69 double-negative CD45RO-high memory CD4+ T cells were collected. Source: CD4+ T cells sorted from PBMCs after roughly 18-hour stimulation, taken from a patient who received antiretroviral therapy. This chain uses TRBV6-5 with TRBJ1-5; D unclear. This receptor was taken from an adult man with HIV who was CMV-seropositive. The CDR3 DNA is TGTGCCAGCAGCTCACAATCCGATCAGCCCCAGCATTTT. It specifies CASSSQSDQPQHF.